The T cell receptor beta chain described here comes from a study of blood T cell repertoires in COVID-19. Study information: Acute and convalescent COVID-19 specimens originated in the United States, Italy and Spain.

As handled by the study authors: Researchers report that nucleated cell counts were estimated from reference gene primer amplification. Libraries were prepared by immunoSEQ multiplex PCR; TCRdb keeps only in-frame clonotypes and omits some of them. V, J and clone size reflect that table, while D and trimming were determined from the DNA. In the table there are over 110,000 clones, approximately 86% of which are singletons. Germline CDR1 and CDR2: MNHEY and SVGAGI. The CDR3 covers 14 residues. V gave up 6 bases and J gave up 2 bases, with 13 bases separating them. V is TRBV6-5 and J is TRBJ1-1, with a weak D call TRBD1 (6 bases). This TCR was recovered from a man aged 65 to 85 with acute or convalescent COVID-19. The sample was peripheral blood. CDR3 DNA: TGTGCCAGCAGCCCGGACAGCGATAACACTGAAGCTTTCTTT. This sequence encodes CASSPDSDNTEAFF.